The table lists the clone carrying this T cell receptor beta chain with many counts. Its antigen is not known. This entry belongs to a study of post-analysis software for immune sequencing data. About the research overall: Several disease courses (relapsing-remitting, secondary progressive and progressive-relapsing) of multiple sclerosis were included. Study-wide points: Clustering by F measure revealed strong co-clustering among samples prepared together in one batch. In patients, about 5 TRBV segments were more frequent than in controls, with TRBV5-6, TRBV5-1 and TRBV20-1 among them. Normalized Chao1 diversity was significantly lower in multiple sclerosis patients than in controls.

CDR1 is SGHNT, CDR2 YYREEE, per germline (reference sequence). Trimming took off 0 bases at V and 3 bases at J, with 9 bases between the two ends. The CDR3 is made up of 14 amino acids. Built from TCR beta cDNA, the libraries had unique molecular identifiers in them. Researchers reported about 500,000 cDNA molecules coming from 1 to 10 million T cells. TCRdb passed the PCR reads through MiXCR, listing each CDR3 protein once. This table holds around 260,000 distinct CDR3 sequences, around 34% found once. V usage is TRBV5-4 and J usage is TRBJ1-2; D remains unclear. The receptor comes from a girl aged 5-17 years with multiple sclerosis. The sequencing sample was made of blood. The CDR3 loop is CASSLDGFDYGYTF. The DNA of the CDR3 is TGTGCCAGCAGCTTGGACGGATTTGACTATGGCTACACCTTC.